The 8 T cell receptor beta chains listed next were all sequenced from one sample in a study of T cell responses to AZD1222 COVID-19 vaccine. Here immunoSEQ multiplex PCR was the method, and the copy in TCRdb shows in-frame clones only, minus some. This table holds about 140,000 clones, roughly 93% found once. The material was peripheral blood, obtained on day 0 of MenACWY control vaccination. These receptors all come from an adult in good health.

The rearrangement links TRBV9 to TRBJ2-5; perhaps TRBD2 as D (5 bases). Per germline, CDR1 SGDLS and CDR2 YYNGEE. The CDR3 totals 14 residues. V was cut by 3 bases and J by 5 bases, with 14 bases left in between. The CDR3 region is CASSARGKPETQYF. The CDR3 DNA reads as TGTGCCAGCAGCGCCCGAGGGAAGCCGGAGACCCAGTACTTC.

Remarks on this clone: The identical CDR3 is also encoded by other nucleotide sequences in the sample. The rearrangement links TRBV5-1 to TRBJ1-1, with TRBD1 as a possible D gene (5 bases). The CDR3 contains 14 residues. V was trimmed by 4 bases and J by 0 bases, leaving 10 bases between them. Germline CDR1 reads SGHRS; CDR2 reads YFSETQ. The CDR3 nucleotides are TGCGCCAGCAGCCCAAAGACAGTGAACACTGAAGCTTTCTTT. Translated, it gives CASSPKTVNTEAFF.

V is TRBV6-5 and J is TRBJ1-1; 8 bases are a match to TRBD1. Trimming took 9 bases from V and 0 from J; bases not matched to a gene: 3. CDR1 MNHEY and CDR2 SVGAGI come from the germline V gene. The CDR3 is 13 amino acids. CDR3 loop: CASGQGLNTEAFF. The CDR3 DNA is TGTGCCAGTGGACAGGGCCTGAACACTGAAGCTTTCTTT.

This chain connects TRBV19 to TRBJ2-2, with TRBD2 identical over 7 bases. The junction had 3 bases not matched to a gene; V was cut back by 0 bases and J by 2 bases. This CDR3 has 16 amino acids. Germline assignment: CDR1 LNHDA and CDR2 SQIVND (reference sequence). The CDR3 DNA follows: TGTGCCAGTAGTATAGAGCCGGGACTAAACACCGGGGAGCTGTTTTTT. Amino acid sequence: CASSIEPGLNTGELFF.

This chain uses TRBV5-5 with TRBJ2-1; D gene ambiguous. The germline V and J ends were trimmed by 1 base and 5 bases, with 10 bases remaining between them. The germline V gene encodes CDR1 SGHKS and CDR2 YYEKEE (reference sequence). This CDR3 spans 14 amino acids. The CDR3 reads CASSLSWPNNEQFF. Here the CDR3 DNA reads TGTGCCAGCAGCTTGAGTTGGCCAAACAATGAGCAGTTCTTC.

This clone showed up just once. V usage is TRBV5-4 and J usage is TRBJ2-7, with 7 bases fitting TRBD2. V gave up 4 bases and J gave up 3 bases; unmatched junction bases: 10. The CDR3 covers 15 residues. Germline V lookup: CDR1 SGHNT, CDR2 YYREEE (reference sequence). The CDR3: CASSPSGTDLYEQYF. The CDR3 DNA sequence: TGTGCCAGCAGCCCCAGCGGGACGGACCTCTACGAGCAGTACTTC.

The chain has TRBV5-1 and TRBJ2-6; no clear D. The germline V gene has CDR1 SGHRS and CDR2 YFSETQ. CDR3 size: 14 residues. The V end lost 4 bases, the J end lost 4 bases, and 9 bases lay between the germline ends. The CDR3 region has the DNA TGCGCCAGCAGCCGAACCGCCGGGGCCAACGTCCTGACTTTC. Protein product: CASSRTAGANVLTF.

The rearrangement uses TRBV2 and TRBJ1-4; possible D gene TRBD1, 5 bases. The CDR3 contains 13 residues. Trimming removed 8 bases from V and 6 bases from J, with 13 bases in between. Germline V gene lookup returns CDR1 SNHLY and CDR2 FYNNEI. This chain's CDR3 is CASGWTRDEKLFF. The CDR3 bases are TGTGCCAGCGGTTGGACAAGAGATGAAAAACTGTTTTTT.